Shown below are 3 T cell receptor beta chains from a single sample sequenced in a study of T cell responses to AZD1222 COVID-19 vaccine. Produced via immunoSEQ multiplex PCR; TCRdb's table is partial and in-frame only. Counted here are about 160,000 clones, around 91% occurring once; the ten biggest clones make up roughly 6.9%. The sample in question was peripheral blood, obtained on day 0 of AZD1222 vaccination. Receptors were obtained from an adult in good health.

This clone was recorded once. The chain has TRBV6-1 and TRBJ1-4; D is ambiguous. The germline V and J ends were trimmed by 3 bases and 8 bases, with 19 bases remaining between them. Germline V gene data show CDR1 as MNHNS and CDR2 as SASEGT. The CDR3 length is 16 residues. Here the CDR3 reads CASSDGQTRRAEKLFF. The CDR3, as DNA: TGTGCCAGCAGTGACGGGCAGACCCGCCGGGCCGAAAAACTGTTTTTT.

The rearrangement links TRBV11-2 to TRBJ2-1; D is unclear. The CDR3 loop spans 14 amino acids. The V gene's germline CDR1 is SGHAT and CDR2 FQNNGV. V was cut by 2 bases and J by 4 bases, with 9 bases left in between. The CDR3 DNA reads TGTGCCAGCAGCTTACTAACCCCATACAATGAGCAGTTCTTC. This gives the protein CASSLLTPYNEQFF.

The V gene is TRBV7-3, the J gene TRBJ2-2; possible D gene TRBD1, 6 bases. Germline V gene sequence: CDR1 SGHTA, CDR2 FQGTGA. The ends were cut back, 5 bases at V and 6 bases at J, with 16 bases in the middle. There are 15 residues in the CDR3. The CDR3 nucleotides read TGTGCCAGCAGCCCGGGAAGGGGGTCGTCCGGGGAGCTGTTTTTT. Translated: CASSPGRGSSGELFF.